The 24 T cell receptor beta chains in this list originate from one sample, sequenced in a study of blood T cell repertoires in COVID-19. Profiling relied on immunoSEQ multiplex PCR, and the TCRdb table lists in-frame clones only, not all of them. The profile shows about 86,000 clones, roughly 88% of them singletons. The specimen sequenced was peripheral blood. The receptors were sampled from a woman older than 75 with active or convalescent COVID-19.

This clone was recorded a few times. V and J are TRBV5-1 and TRBJ2-1; TRBD1 agrees at 7 bases. The length of the CDR3 is 15 residues. Germline V gene lookup returns CDR1 SGHRS and CDR2 YFSETQ. The V gene end was trimmed by 0 bases and the J gene end by 7 bases; junction bases not matched to a gene: 7. The CDR3 DNA reads as TGCGCCAGCAGCTTGGATAGGACAGGCCCAAATGAGCAGTTCTTC. Amino acids: CASSLDRTGPNEQFF.

The rearrangement joins TRBV4-1 to TRBJ1-2, with 11 nucleotides matching TRBD1. J was trimmed by 8 bases and V by 0 bases; bases with no gene match: 8. Germline V gene lookup returns CDR1 MGHRA and CDR2 YSYEKL. The CDR3 covers 16 residues. CDR3 coding DNA: TGCGCCAGCAGCCAAGAAGGAGGACAGGGGGCGCGAGGCTACACCTTC. Amino acids: CASSQEGGQGARGYTF.

This chain uses TRBV6-6 with TRBJ1-2; 9 bases are a match to TRBD1. Germline V gene lookup returns CDR1 MNHNY and CDR2 SVGAGI (reference sequence). V shed 6 bases, J shed 7 bases, and the junction held 6 bases outside the gene matches. The CDR3 loop spans 13 amino acids. Written as DNA, the CDR3 is TGTGCCAGCAGCGCGGGGACAGGGCTTGGCTACACCTTC. Its translation: CASSAGTGLGYTF.

This clone has a handful of counts. The V gene is TRBV19, the J gene TRBJ1-1; possibly TRBD1 for D (6 bases). The germline CDR1 and CDR2 sequences are LNHDA and SQIVND (reference sequence). Trimming removed 3 bases from V and 3 bases from J, with 8 bases in between. This CDR3 is 13 amino acids long. The CDR3 DNA sequence: TGTGCCAGTAGTATCAACAGGGACACTGAAGCTTTCTTT. Translation: CASSINRDTEAFF. Drawing the rest from reference TRBV19 and TRBJ1-1, the complete variable domain is DGGITQSPKYLFRKEGQNVTLSCEQNLNHDAMYWYRQDPGQGLRLIYYSQIVNDFQKGDIAEGYSVSREKKESFPLTVTSAQKNPTAFYLCASSINRDTEAFFGQGTRLTVV.

The rearrangement joins TRBV28 to TRBJ1-2, with D uncertain. Per the germline V gene, CDR1 is MDHEN and CDR2 is SYDVKM. Trimming took 3 bases from V and 4 from J, leaving 6 bases between them. The CDR3 has 12 residues. The CDR3 DNA is TGTGCCAGCAGTTTGGAGACCTATGGCTACACCTTC. Translating gives CASSLETYGYTF.

This chain links TRBV2 with TRBJ1-2; TRBD1 matches 8 bases. V lost 6 bases, J lost 5 bases, and 5 bases stayed unmatched. CDR1 and CDR2 (germline): SNHLY, FYNNEI. The CDR3 totals 13 residues. The CDR3, as DNA: TGTGCCAGCAGCGATCAGGGGGCGTATGGCTACACCTTC. Its protein product is CASSDQGAYGYTF. Complete variable domain (other parts from reference TRBV2 and TRBJ1-2): EPEVTQTPSHQVTQMGQEVILRCVPISNHLYFYWYRQILGQKVEFLVSFYNNEISEKSEIFDDQFSVERPDGSNFTLKIRSTKLEDSAMYFCASSDQGAYGYTFGSGTRLTVV.

This clone has only one observation. V gene TRBV7-8 combines with J gene TRBJ1-2; 9 bases align to TRBD1. V was pared by 5 bases and J by 7 bases, with 14 bases of the junction left unmatched. Per germline, CDR1 SGHVS and CDR2 FQNEAQ. The CDR3 extends over 16 amino acids. The CDR3 reads CASSPFGEQGARGYTF. Written as DNA, the CDR3 is TGTGCCAGCAGCCCTTTTGGGGAACAGGGGGCACGTGGCTACACCTTC.

The rearrangement joins TRBV6-5 to TRBJ2-7; the match to TRBD1 covers 7 bases. Germline CDR1 MNHEY, CDR2 SVGAGI. After removal of 6 bases from V and 7 bases from J, the junction contained 9 bases not matched to a gene. The CDR3 has 13 residues. CDR3 amino acids: CASRGPETGEQYF. The CDR3 DNA is TGTGCCAGCAGGGGCCCAGAGACAGGGGAGCAGTACTTC.

The CDR3 DNA follows: TGTGCCAGCAGCTGGCGGGGGACCTACGAGCAGTACTTC. This translates into CASSWRGTYEQYF. The chain carries TRBV5-8 and TRBJ2-7, with 7 positions matching TRBD2. Germline V lookup: CDR1 SGHTS, CDR2 YDEGEE. J lost 2 bases, V lost 3 bases, and 2 bases had no gene match. CDR3 length equals 13 residues.

The chain links TRBV5-4 to TRBJ1-4; D unresolved. Germline V lookup: CDR1 SGHNT, CDR2 YYREEE (reference sequence). V gave up 0 bases and J gave up 7 bases, with 13 bases separating them. The CDR3 runs to 15 residues. CDR3 protein: CASSLASGNGEKLFF. CDR3 nucleotides: TGTGCCAGCAGCTTGGCTTCCGGGAACGGTGAAAAACTGTTTTTT.

The sample holds a few counts of this clone. For the CDR3, the DNA is TGTGCCAGCACCGCGGGGGGGACTCAGCCCCAGCATTTT. This gives the protein CASTAGGTQPQHF. The genes are TRBV2 and TRBJ1-5; TRBD1 is a possible D gene (5 bases). The V and J ends lost 7 bases and 6 bases respectively, with 13 bases between them. The CDR3 spans 13 residues. Germline loops: CDR1 SNHLY, CDR2 FYNNEI.

V and J are TRBV6-2 or TRBV6-3 and TRBJ1-5; a weak D match, TRBD1 (6 bases). Trimming took 2 bases from V and 7 from J, leaving 12 bases between them. CDR3 length equals 14 residues. Germline V gene sequence: CDR1 MNHEY, CDR2 SVGEGT. DNA of the CDR3: TGTGCCAGCAGTTACGGCGCAGGGGCCCAGCCCCAGCATTTT. Its protein is CASSYGAGAQPQHF.

Only one count was recorded for this clone. The CDR3 DNA sequence: TGTGCCAGCAGCTCCCGGATGAGCGGGGAGACTGAAGCTTTCTTT. Its protein is CASSSRMSGETEAFF. The chain links TRBV21-1 to TRBJ1-1. TRBV21-1 is an annotated pseudogene. This CDR3 spans 15 amino acids.

The chain recombines TRBV24-1 with TRBJ1-1, with no clear D. CDR3 length equals 15 residues. V was pared by 2 bases and J by 0 bases, with 9 bases between. Germline CDR1 is KGHDR and CDR2 is SFDVKD. The CDR3 sequence is CATSDYDTLNTEAFF. The CDR3 bases are TGTGCCACCAGTGATTACGACACCTTGAACACTGAAGCTTTCTTT.

In this sample, this clone turned up a few times. The chain combines TRBV28 with TRBJ2-7, with 9 bases fitting TRBD2. The CDR3 has 13 residues. Losses at the gene ends were 6 bases for V and 2 bases for J; bases not matched to a gene: 2. Germline CDR1 is MDHEN and CDR2 is SYDVKM. For the CDR3, the DNA is TGTGCCAGCAGGACTAGCGGCACCTACGAGCAGTACTTC. Protein sequence: CASRTSGTYEQYF.

This chain links TRBV11-2 with TRBJ2-7, with D perhaps matching TRBD1 (6 bases). CDR1 and CDR2 (germline): SGHAT, FQNNGV. Trimming removed 1 base at V and 2 bases at J, with 15 bases between. This CDR3 is built from 16 residues. CDR3 amino acids: CASSLGPQRGTYEQYF. The CDR3 DNA reads TGTGCCAGCAGCTTAGGCCCCCAGAGGGGGACCTACGAGCAGTACTTC.

The table lists this clone with a count of one. The CDR3 is CASSRTGQNEKLFF. The DNA for the CDR3 is TGTGCCAGCAGTCGGACAGGGCAAAATGAAAAACTGTTTTTT. The J gene is TRBJ1-4, the V gene TRBV11-1; TRBD1 matches at 8 bases. Looked up from germline, CDR1 is SGHAT and CDR2 is FQDESV (reference sequence). V was pared by 6 bases and J by 5 bases, with 5 bases of the junction left unmatched. The CDR3 is 14 amino acids.

In its sample, this clone was seen once. The rearrangement joins TRBV6-6 to TRBJ2-3, with D perhaps matching TRBD1 (5 bases). Looked up from germline, CDR1 is MNHNY and CDR2 is SVGAGI (reference sequence). The V end lost 2 bases, the J end lost 2 bases, and 14 bases lay between the germline ends. The CDR3 loop spans 16 amino acids. The CDR3, as DNA: TGTGCCAGCAGTTACGCAGGACACGCCTTCACAGATACGCAGTATTTT. Its translation is CASSYAGHAFTDTQYF.

This chain connects TRBV5-1 to TRBJ2-5; TRBD1 matches at 9 bases. Per the germline V gene, CDR1 is SGHRS and CDR2 is YFSETQ. The trim removed 0 bases at V and 1 base at J, leaving 10 bases unmatched. The CDR3 has 18 residues. CDR3 sequence (DNA): TGCGCCAGCAGCTTGGTGACAGGGGGGGCTAGCGCCCAAGAGACCCAGTACTTC. This translates into CASSLVTGGASAQETQYF. The full variable domain, with the rest looked up from reference TRBV5-1 and TRBJ2-5, is KAGVTQTPRYLIKTRGQQVTLSCSPISGHRSVSWYQQTPGQGLQFLFEYFSETQRNKGNFPGRFSGRQFSNSRSEMNVSTLELGDSALYLCASSLVTGGASAQETQYFGPGTRLLVL.

V and J are TRBV4-3 and TRBJ2-2, with D perhaps TRBD1 (6 bases). Germline values: CDR1 LGHNA, CDR2 YSLEER. The CDR3 sequence is 16 residues long. Trimming took off 0 bases at V and 6 bases at J, with 14 bases between the two ends. The CDR3 nucleotides are TGCGCCAGCAGCCAAGAGGGGCACAGGGTCCCCGGGGAGCTGTTTTTT. It encodes CASSQEGHRVPGELFF.

Only a few counts were recorded for this clone. The J gene is TRBJ1-1, the V gene TRBV6-2 or TRBV6-3; TRBD1 agrees at 8 bases. CDR3 length equals 14 residues. Germline V CDR1 and CDR2: MNHEY, SVGEGT. The junction had 9 bases not matched to a gene; V was cut back by 6 bases and J by 6 bases. The CDR3 DNA follows: TGTGCCAGCAGCCAAACAGGGGGGAAGGCTGAAGCTTTCTTT. The encoded protein is CASSQTGGKAEAFF.

V usage is TRBV7-7 and J usage is TRBJ2-1; tentative D call: TRBD2 (5 bases). Trimming stripped 5 bases from V and 9 bases from J, with 17 bases between. There are 14 residues in the CDR3. Looked up from germline, CDR1 is SSHAT and CDR2 is FNYEAQ (reference sequence). For the CDR3, the DNA is TGTGCCAGCAGCCGACTATTAGGAGGAACTGAGCAGTTCTTC. Its protein product is CASSRLLGGTEQFF.

The chain joins TRBV5-1 to TRBJ2-1, with D possibly matching TRBD2 (6 bases). CDR3 size: 16 residues. Trimming took off 0 bases at V and 0 bases at J, with 10 bases between the two ends. Germline-derived CDR1 and CDR2 are SGHRS and YFSETQ. CDR3 amino acids: CASSLAPGSSYNEQFF. The CDR3 DNA reads TGCGCCAGCAGCTTGGCCCCCGGGAGCTCCTACAATGAGCAGTTCTTC. The whole variable domain, remainder taken from reference TRBV5-1 and TRBJ2-1, is KAGVTQTPRYLIKTRGQQVTLSCSPISGHRSVSWYQQTPGQGLQFLFEYFSETQRNKGNFPGRFSGRQFSNSRSEMNVSTLELGDSALYLCASSLAPGSSYNEQFFGPGTRLTVL.

This clone was detected ten times or more. The J gene is TRBJ2-1, the V gene TRBV30; 12 nucleotides match TRBD2. There are 20 residues in the CDR3. CDR1 and CDR2 from the germline V gene are GTSNPN and SVGIG (reference sequence). V dropped 0 bases and J dropped 0; count of bases not matched to a gene: 12. The CDR3 nucleotides are TGTGCCTGGAGTGTAGCGGGGACTAGCGGGCTTAGAAGCTCCTACAATGAGCAGTTCTTC. This gives the protein CAWSVAGTSGLRSSYNEQFF.